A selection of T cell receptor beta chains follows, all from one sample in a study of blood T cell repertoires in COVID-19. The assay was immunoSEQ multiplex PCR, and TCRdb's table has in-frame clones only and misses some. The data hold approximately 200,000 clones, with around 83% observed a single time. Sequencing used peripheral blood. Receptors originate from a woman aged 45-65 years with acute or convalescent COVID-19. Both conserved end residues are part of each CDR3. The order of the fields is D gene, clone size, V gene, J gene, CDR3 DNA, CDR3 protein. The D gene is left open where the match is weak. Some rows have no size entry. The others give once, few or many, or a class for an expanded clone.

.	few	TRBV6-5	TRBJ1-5	TGTGCCAGCAGTTACCGAATCGGGGTGGATCAGCCCCAGCATTTT	CASSYRIGVDQPQHF
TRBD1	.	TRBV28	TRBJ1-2	TGTGCCAGCAGTTACACAGGGGGCTATGGCTACACCTTC	CASSYTGGYGYTF
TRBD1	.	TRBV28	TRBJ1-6	TGTGCCAGCAGTGTGACAGGGGGCGATTATTCACCCCTCCACTTT	CASSVTGGDYSPLHF
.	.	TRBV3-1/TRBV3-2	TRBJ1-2	TGTGCCAGCAGCCTCAGGGAGGACTATGGCTACACCTTC	CASSLREDYGYTF
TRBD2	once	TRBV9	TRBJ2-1	TGTGCCAGCAGCGTAGATCCGGGACTAGCGGGTCACAATGAGCAGTTCTTC	CASSVDPGLAGHNEQFF
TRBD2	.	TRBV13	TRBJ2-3	TGTGCCAGCAGCCCCCAGCGGGGGGGCCGCACAGATACGCAGTATTTT	CASSPQRGGRTDTQYF
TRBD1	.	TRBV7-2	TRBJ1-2	TGTGCCAGCAGCTCGGGACAGGGGTTTGGCTACACCTTC	CASSSGQGFGYTF
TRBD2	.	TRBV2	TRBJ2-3	TGTGCCAGCGGAAGCGGGGGGTCCACAGATACGCAGTATTTT	CASGSGGSTDTQYF
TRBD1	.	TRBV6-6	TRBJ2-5	TGTGCCAGCAGTCCCCGACAGGGGCCGGTCGGAGAGACCCAGTACTTC	CASSPRQGPVGETQYF
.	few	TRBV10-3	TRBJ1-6	TGTGCCATCAGTGTTCGGGGCTATAATTCACCCCTCCACTTT	CAISVRGYNSPLHF
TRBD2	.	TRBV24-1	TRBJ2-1	TGTGCCACCAGTGATTTATTAGCGGGAGGGTATGAGCAGTTCTTC	CATSDLLAGGYEQFF
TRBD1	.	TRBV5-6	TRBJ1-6	TGTGCCAGCAGCTTCAGGGGGCCCCTCTATAATTCACCCCTCCACTTT	CASSFRGPLYNSPLHF
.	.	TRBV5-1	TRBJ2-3	TGCGCCAGCAGCTTGGACGGCAGGGGAGCCACAGATACGCAGTATTTT	CASSLDGRGATDTQYF
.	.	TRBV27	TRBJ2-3	TGTGCCAGCAGTCCACCCTACACAGATACGCAGTATTTT	CASSPPYTDTQYF
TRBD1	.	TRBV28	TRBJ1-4	TGTGCCAGCAGTACGACAGGGAATACTGAAAAACTGTTTTTT	CASSTTGNTEKLFF
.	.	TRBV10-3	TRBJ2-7	TGTGCCACCAATGGACAGCTTGCTTACGAGCAGTACTTC	CATNGQLAYEQYF
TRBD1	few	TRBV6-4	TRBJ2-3	TGTGCCAGCAGTGATTTGAGGACAGGGGCCCTCCATTTT	CASSDLRTGALHF
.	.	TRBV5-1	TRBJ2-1	TGCGCCAGCAGCTTGGATGCAGGGCCCAATGAGCAGTTCTTC	CASSLDAGPNEQFF
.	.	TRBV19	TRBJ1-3	TGTGCCAGTAGCACTGACGGAGGAGGAAACACCATATATTTT	CASSTDGGGNTIYF
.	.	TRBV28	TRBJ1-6	TGTGCCAGCAGTCTCTCTTGGGGAGGGAATTCACCCCTCCACTTT	CASSLSWGGNSPLHF
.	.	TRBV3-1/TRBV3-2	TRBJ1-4	TGTGCCAGCAGCCAAGGCGGGAAGGACAACGAAAAACTGTTTTTT	CASSQGGKDNEKLFF
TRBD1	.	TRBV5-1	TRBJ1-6	TGCGCCAGCAGCACTCGGACAGGGGGGAATCGGGCCCTCCACTTT	CASSTRTGGNRALHF
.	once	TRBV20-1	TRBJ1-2	TGCAGTGCTAGATCAACGAGGGGCTACACCTTC	CSARSTRGYTF
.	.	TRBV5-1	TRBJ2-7	TGCGCCAGCAGCTTGGAAACTAACTCCCTATACGAGCAGTACTTC	CASSLETNSLYEQYF